One and the same sample provided the 6 T cell receptor beta chains below, sequenced in a study of CD8+CD57+ T cells in acquired aplastic anemia. Genomic DNA served as template for TCR beta VDJ and CDR3 profiling. TCRdb fed the reads into MiXCR, producing one record per CDR3 protein. The sample holds around 200,000 distinct CDR3 sequences, about half seen once. Selection for sequencing was limited to patients who had shown CD8+CD57+ cell expansion by flow cytometry. What was sequenced was sorted CD4+, CD8+, or CD8+CD57+ T cells (not recorded which) from PBMCs. The receptors derive from a human donor with aplastic anemia.

This clonotype turned up a few times. The chain uses TRBV20-1 and TRBJ1-6, with D possibly matching TRBD1 (5 bases). Germline V CDR1 and CDR2: DFQATT, SNEGSKA (reference sequence). The CDR3 extends over 13 amino acids. Trimming stripped 3 bases from V and 7 bases from J, with 10 bases between. CDR3 residues: CSASVRTNSPLHF. The CDR3 DNA reads TGCAGTGCTAGTGTCAGGACAAATTCACCCCTCCACTTT.

The sample holds many counts of this clonotype. The chain carries TRBV7-9 and TRBJ1-1; 9 bases map to TRBD1. This CDR3 spans 15 amino acids. J lost 2 bases, V lost 1 base, and 2 bases had no gene match. Germline-derived CDR1 and CDR2 are SEHNR and FQNEAQ (reference sequence). The DNA for the CDR3 is TGTGCCAGCAGCTTAGGGACAGGGGTAAACACTGAAGCTTTCTTT. Translation gives CASSLGTGVNTEAFF.

On this clonotype itself: A much larger clone lies one base from this, so it may be a read error. This rearrangement joins TRBV5-1 to TRBJ2-1; tentative D call: TRBD2 (5 bases). Per germline, CDR1 SGHRS and CDR2 YFSETQ. This CDR3 comprises 13 residues. CDR3 in amino acids: CASSPEGVNEQLF. CDR3 in DNA: TGCGCCAGCAGCCCCGAGGGCGTAAATGAGCAGCTCTTC. The variable domain in full, completed from reference TRBV5-1 and TRBJ2-1, reads KAGVTQTPRYLIKTRGQQVTLSCSPISGHRSVSWYQQTPGQGLQFLFEYFSETQRNKGNFPGRFSGRQFSNSRSEMNVSTLELGDSALYLCASSPEGVNEQLFGPGTRLTVL.

The chain uses TRBV24-1 and TRBJ1-5, with D unclear. CDR1 and CDR2 from the germline V gene are KGHDR and SFDVKD. V shed 6 bases and J shed 1 base, with 9 bases lying between them. The CDR3 runs to 14 residues. CDR3 region: CATSNTGSNQPQHF. Written as DNA, the CDR3 is TGTGCCACCAGTAACACGGGGAGCAATCAGCCCCAGCATTTT.

There are a few counts of this clonotype. V and J are TRBV7-2 and TRBJ1-2; D gene uncertain. The CDR3 contains 11 residues. The germline V and J ends were trimmed by 7 bases and 2 bases, with 5 bases remaining between them. Germline-derived CDR1 and CDR2 are SGHTA and FQGNSA. The CDR3 loop reads CASTMNYGYTF. In DNA, the CDR3 is TGTGCCAGCACAATGAACTATGGCTACACCTTC.

For this clonotype: A read error may be the cause here, since a much bigger clone is one base away. V and J are TRBV20-1 and TRBJ1-1; D is ambiguous. The CDR3 totals 13 residues. Germline loops: CDR1 DFQATT, CDR2 SNEGSKA (reference sequence). V was clipped by 2 bases and J by 0 bases, with 7 bases between them. The DNA of the CDR3 is TGCAGTGCTAGAAGGCTGGTGAACACTGAAGCTTTCTTT. It codes for CSARRLVNTEAFF.